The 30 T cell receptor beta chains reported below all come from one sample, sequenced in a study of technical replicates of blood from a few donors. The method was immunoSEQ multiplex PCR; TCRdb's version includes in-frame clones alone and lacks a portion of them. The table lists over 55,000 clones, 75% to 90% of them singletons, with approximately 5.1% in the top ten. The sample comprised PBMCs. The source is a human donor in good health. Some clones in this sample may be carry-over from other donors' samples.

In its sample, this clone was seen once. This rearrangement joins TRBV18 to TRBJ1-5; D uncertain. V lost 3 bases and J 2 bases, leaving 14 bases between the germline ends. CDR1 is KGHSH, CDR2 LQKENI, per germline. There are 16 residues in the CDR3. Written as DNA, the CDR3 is TGTGCCAGCTCACCTCCAGCTTTTCGGGGCAATCAGCCCCAGCATTTT. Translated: CASSPPAFRGNQPQHF.

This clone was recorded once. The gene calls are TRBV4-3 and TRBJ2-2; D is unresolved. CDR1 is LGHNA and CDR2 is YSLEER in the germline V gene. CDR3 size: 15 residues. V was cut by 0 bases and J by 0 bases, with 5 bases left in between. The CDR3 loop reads CASSQDGANTGELFF. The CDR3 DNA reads TGCGCCAGCAGCCAAGATGGAGCGAACACCGGGGAGCTGTTTTTT.

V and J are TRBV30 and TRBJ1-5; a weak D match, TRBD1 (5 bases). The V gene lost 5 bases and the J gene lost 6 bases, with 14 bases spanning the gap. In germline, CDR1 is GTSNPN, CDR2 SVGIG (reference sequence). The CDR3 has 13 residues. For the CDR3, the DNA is TGTGCCTGGGATGCAGGGTCCGGTCAGCCCCAGCATTTT. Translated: CAWDAGSGQPQHF.

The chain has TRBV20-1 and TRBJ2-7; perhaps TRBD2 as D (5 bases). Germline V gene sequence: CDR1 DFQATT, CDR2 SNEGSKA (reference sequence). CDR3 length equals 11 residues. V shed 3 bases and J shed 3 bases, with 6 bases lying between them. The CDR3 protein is CSASGNYEQYF. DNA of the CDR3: TGCAGTGCTAGCGGGAACTACGAGCAGTACTTC.

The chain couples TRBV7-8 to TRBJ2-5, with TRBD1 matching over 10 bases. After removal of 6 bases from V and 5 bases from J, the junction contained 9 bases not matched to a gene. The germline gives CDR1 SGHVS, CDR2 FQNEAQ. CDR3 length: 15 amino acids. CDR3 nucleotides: TGTGCCAGCAGTCCCGGGACAGGGGATTTGGAGACCCAGTACTTC. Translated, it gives CASSPGTGDLETQYF.

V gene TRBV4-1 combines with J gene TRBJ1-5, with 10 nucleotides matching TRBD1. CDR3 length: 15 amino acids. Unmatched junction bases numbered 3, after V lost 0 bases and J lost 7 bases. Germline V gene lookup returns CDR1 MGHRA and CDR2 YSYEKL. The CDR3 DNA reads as TGCGCCAGCAGCCAAGAGACAGGGGGCAGACAGCCCCAGCATTTT. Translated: CASSQETGGRQPQHF.

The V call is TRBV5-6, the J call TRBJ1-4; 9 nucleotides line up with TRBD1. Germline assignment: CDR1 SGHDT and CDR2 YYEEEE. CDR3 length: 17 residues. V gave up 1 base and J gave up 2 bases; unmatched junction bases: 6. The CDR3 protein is CASSLSTGGRTNEKLFF. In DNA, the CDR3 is TGTGCCAGCAGCTTGTCAACAGGGGGCAGGACTAATGAAAAACTGTTTTTT.

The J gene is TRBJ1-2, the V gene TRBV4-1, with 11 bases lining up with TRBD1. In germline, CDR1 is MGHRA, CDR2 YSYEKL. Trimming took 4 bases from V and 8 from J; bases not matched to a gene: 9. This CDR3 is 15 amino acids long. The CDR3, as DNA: TGCGCCAGCAGCCGAGACGGGACAGGGGGTCTCGGCTACACCTTC. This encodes CASSRDGTGGLGYTF.

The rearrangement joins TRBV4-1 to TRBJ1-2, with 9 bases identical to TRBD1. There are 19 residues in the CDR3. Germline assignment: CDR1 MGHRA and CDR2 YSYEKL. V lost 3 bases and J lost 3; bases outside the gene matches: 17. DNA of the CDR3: TGCGCCAGCAGCCATCTATGGGTGACAGGGGGGGCCGGTGACTATGGCTACACCTTC. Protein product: CASSHLWVTGGAGDYGYTF.

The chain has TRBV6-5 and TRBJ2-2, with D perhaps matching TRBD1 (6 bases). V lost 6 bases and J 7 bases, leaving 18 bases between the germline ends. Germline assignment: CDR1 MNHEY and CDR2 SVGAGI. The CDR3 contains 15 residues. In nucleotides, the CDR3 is TGTGCCAGCAGGAGCTGGGACACATTAAACGGGGAGCTGTTTTTT. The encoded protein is CASRSWDTLNGELFF.

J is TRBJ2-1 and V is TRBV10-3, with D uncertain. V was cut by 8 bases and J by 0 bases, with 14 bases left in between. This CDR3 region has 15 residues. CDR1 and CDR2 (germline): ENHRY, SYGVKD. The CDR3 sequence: CAIYSEPSSYNEQFF. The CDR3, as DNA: TGTGCCATCTATTCTGAACCGAGCTCCTACAATGAGCAGTTCTTC.

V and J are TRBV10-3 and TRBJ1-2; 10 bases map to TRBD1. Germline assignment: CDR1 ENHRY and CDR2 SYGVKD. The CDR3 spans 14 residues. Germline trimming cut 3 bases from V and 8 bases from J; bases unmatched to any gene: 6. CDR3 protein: CAISEGQGEGGYTF. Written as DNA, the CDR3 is TGTGCCATCAGTGAAGGACAGGGGGAAGGAGGCTACACCTTC.

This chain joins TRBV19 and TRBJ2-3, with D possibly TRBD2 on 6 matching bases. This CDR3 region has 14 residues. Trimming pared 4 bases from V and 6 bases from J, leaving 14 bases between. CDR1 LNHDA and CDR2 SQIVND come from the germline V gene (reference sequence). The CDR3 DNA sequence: TGTGCCAGTAGTACGAGCGGGTCGTCGGATACGCAGTATTTT. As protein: CASSTSGSSDTQYF.

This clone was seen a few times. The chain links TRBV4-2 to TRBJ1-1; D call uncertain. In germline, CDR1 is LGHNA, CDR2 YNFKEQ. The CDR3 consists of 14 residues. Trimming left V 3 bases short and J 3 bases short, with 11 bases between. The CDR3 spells CASSQFYSDTEAFF. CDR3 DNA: TGTGCCAGCAGCCAGTTCTATTCGGACACTGAAGCTTTCTTT.

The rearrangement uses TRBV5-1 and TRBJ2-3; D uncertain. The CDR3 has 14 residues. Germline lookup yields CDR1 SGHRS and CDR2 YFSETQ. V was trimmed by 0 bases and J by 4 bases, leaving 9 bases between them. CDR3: CASSLGSRADTQYF. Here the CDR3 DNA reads TGCGCCAGCAGCTTGGGCTCTAGAGCAGATACGCAGTATTTT. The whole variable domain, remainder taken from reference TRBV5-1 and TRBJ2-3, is KAGVTQTPRYLIKTRGQQVTLSCSPISGHRSVSWYQQTPGQGLQFLFEYFSETQRNKGNFPGRFSGRQFSNSRSEMNVSTLELGDSALYLCASSLGSRADTQYFGPGTRLTVL.

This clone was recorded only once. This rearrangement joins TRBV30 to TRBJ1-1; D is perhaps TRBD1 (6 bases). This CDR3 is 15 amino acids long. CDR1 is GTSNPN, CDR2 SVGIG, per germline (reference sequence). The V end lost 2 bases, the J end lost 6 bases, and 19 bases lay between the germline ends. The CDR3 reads CAWSQTGRVMAEAFF. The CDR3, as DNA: TGTGCCTGGAGTCAAACAGGGCGGGTTATGGCTGAAGCTTTCTTT.

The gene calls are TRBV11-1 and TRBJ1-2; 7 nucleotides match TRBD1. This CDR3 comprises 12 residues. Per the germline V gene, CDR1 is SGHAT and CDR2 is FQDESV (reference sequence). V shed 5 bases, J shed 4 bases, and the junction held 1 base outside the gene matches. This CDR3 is CASSRDSYGYTF. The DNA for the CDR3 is TGTGCCAGCAGCCGGGACAGCTATGGCTACACCTTC.

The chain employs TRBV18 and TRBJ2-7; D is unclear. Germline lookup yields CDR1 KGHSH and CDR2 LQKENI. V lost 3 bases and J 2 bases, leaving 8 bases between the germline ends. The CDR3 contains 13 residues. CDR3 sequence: CASSPSRPYEQYF. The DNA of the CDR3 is TGTGCCAGCTCACCCTCCCGTCCCTACGAGCAGTACTTC.

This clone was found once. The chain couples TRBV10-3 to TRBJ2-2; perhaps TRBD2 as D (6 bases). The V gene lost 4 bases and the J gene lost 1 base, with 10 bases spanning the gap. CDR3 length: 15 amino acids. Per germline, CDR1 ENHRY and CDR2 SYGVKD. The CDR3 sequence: CAISGGLLNTGELFF. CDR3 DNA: TGTGCCATCAGTGGGGGACTGCTGAACACCGGGGAGCTGTTTTTT.

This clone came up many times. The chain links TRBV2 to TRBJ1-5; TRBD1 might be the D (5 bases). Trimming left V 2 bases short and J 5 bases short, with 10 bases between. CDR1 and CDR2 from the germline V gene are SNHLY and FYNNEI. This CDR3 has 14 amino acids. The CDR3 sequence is CASSEWGVDQPQHF. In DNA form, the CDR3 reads TGTGCCAGCAGTGAATGGGGGGTGGATCAGCCCCAGCATTTT.

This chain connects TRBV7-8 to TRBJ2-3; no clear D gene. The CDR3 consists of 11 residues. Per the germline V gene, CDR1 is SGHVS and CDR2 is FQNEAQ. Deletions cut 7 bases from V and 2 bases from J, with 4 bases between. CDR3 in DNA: TGTGCCAGCACCCACACAGATACGCAGTATTTT. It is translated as CASTHTDTQYF.

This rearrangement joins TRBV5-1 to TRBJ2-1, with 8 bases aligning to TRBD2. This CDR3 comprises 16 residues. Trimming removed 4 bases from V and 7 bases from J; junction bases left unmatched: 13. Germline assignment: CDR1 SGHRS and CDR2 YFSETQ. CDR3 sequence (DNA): TGCGCCAGCAGCGCCCAGCGGGGGCTCCCCTCGAATGAGCAGTTCTTC. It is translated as CASSAQRGLPSNEQFF.

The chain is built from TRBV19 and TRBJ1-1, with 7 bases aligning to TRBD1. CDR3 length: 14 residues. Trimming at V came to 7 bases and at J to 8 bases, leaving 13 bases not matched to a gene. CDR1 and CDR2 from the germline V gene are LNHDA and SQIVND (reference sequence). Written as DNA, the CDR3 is TGTGCCAGTAATCTCTTCCAAGGGGGCGGGGAAGCTTTCTTT. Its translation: CASNLFQGGGEAFF.

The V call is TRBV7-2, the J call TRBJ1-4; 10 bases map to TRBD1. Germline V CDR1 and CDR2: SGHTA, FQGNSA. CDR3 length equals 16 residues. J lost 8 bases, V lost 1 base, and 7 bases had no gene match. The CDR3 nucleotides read TGTGCCAGCAGCTTAGATTCGCGGACAGGGGGGGAAAAACTGTTTTTT. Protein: CASSLDSRTGGEKLFF.

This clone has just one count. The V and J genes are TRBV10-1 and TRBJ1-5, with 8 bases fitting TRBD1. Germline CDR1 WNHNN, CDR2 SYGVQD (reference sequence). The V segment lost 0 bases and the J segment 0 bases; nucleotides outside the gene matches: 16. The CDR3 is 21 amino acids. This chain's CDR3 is CASSESRGCGTGQYSNQPQHF. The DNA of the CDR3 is TGCGCCAGCAGTGAGTCGAGGGGGTGCGGGACAGGCCAGTATAGCAATCAGCCCCAGCATTTT.

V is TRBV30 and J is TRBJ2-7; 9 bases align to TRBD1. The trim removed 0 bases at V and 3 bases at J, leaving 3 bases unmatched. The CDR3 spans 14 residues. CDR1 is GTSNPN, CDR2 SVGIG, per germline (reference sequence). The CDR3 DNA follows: TGTGCCTGGAGTGTATGGACAGGGGACTACGAGCAGTACTTC. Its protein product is CAWSVWTGDYEQYF.

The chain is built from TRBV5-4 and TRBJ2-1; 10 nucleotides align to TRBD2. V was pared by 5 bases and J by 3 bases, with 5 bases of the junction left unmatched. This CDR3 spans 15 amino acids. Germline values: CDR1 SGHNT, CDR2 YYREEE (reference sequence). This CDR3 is CASSASGGNYNEQFF. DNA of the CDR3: TGTGCCAGCAGTGCTAGCGGGGGTAACTACAATGAGCAGTTCTTC. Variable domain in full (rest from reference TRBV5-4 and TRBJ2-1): ETGVTQSPTHLIKTRGQQVTLRCSSQSGHNTVSWYQQALGQGPQFIFQYYREEENGRGNFPPRFSGLQFPNYSSELNVNALELDDSALYLCASSASGGNYNEQFFGPGTRLTVL.

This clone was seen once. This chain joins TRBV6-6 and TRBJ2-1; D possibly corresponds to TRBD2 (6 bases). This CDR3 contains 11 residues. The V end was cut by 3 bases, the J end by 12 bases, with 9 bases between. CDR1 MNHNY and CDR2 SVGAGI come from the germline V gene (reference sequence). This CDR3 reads CASSYTSSQFF. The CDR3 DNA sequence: TGTGCCAGCAGTTATACTAGCTCGCAGTTCTTC.

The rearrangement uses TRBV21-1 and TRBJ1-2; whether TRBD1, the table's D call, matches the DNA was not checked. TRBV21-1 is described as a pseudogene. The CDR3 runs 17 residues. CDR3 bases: TGTGCCAGCAGCATCCGGGACAGGGGTGCGTGCAACTATGGCTACACCTTC. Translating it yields CASSIRDRGACNYGYTF.

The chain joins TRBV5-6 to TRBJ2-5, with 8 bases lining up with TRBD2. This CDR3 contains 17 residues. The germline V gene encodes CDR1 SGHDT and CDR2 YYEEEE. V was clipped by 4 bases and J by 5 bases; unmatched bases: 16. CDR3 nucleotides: TGTGCCAGCAGCGCTCTCCCCGGGACTAGACGATCTGAGACCCAGTACTTC. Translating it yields CASSALPGTRRSETQYF.